Sequencing of this TCR beta chain was carried out in a study of tumor-infiltrating lymphocytes in primary liver carcinoma (dated by TCRdb to the late 2010s). Some background on the complete study: The five patients, three men and two women aged 30 to 69 years, had hepatocellular carcinoma (four) or combined HCC and intrahepatic cholangiocarcinoma (one). A total of roughly 35 specimens from 5 patients went through TCRbeta repertoire sequencing, namely 25 tumor regions, 5 adjacent noncancerous liver tissues and 5 peripheral blood samples. To link TCRbeta repertoire diversity to the local molecular phenotype, the 25 tumor region samples were profiled with Agilent mRNA microarrays. The five patients had tumors of stage T1-T3 N0M0, with maximum diameters ranging from roughly 4.2 to 10 cm. The study combined TCRbeta repertoire sequencing, expression microarrays and whole-exome sequencing across five regions of each liver tumor, with adjacent normal tissue and blood. Technical replicate repertoires showed high reproducibility, with mean shared-clone rates roughly 0.89 and correlation coefficients above 0.95. Each sample produced roughly 3.65 to 8 million productive TCRbeta reads, and read depth showed no significant difference between tissue types. The research as a whole found: Because sequencing covered only the TCR beta chain and unpaired alpha chains were not captured, true repertoire diversity is likely underestimated. Compared with blood, tumors had a significantly larger share of the repertoire taken up by the top 250 clones (p = 0.039). Comparison of CD4+ and CD8+ T cell repertoires was precluded by the use of bulk unsorted samples. Repertoire overlap was higher between tumor regions (mean about 36%) than tumor-adjacent (roughly 17%) or tumor-blood (roughly 14%) pairs, consistent with antigen-driven expansion. Only about 7-25% of top clones were present in all five regions of a tumor, suggesting spatial heterogeneity of tumor-infiltrating T cells. The study included only four to six patients, and the authors note findings should be validated in a larger study.

Clipping removes 1 base from V and 13 bases from J, with 11 as the unmatched junction base count. According to the germline V gene (reference sequence), CDR1 reads GTSNPN and CDR2 reads SVGIG. The CDR3 goes from the cysteine to the phenylalanine over 14 residues. This entry keeps only the CDR3 DNA: 42 bases, framed from base 1. TCRbeta-specific cDNA was reverse-transcribed from 500 to 550 ng total RNA using a constant-region primer and ProtoScript II reverse transcriptase. The TCRbeta libraries were prepared through three rounds of nested multiplex PCR following a slightly modified ARM-PCR procedure. Multiplex TRBV1-TRBV30 forward primers and a Cbeta reverse primer were used in the first two PCR rounds, each of which was run for 9 to 11 cycles. A final 25-cycle PCR with Deep VentR polymerase added sample barcodes and Illumina adapters. Before sequencing, amplicons between 200 and 500 bp were purified from gel using a QIAquick gel extraction kit. The TCRbeta amplicons were sequenced with 250-bp paired-end reads on an Illumina HiSeq 2500. On the study's bioinformatics: Reads were quality-trimmed with Trimmomatic v0.33, and paired reads were merged with FLASH v1.2.11 to recover full CDR3 sequences. V, D and J germline segments were assigned to the rearranged TCRbeta sequences using MiGEC v1.2.1b. Clonotype statistics and Shannon-Wiener diversity indices were computed with VDJtools v1.0.0. Except for diversity analysis, only each sample's 250 most abundant clonotypes were used in subsequent analyses to reduce sampling bias. Through fastp at Q25 and MiXCR, TCRdb rebuilt clones from the public reads, retaining in-frame beta chains. Each CDR3 protein gets just one entry, which takes the most common genes and DNA from the rows behind it. The V and J calls reflect TCRdb's pipeline rather than the authors' work. The sample table holds just under 45,000 distinct CDR3 sequences, of which 73% were seen once. The biggest ten clones account for 19% of the sample.

Total RNA and DNA were co-extracted from around 20-30 mg of bulk tissue with the AllPrep DNA/RNA mini kit, without cell sorting. Between November 2015 and early 2016, roughly 5 patients in China with histopathologically diagnosed primary liver carcinoma had their tumors surgically resected. At the time of sampling, the patients had chronic HBV infection and had not received any treatment. Five spatially separated regions were sampled from each tumor: the superior, inferior, left-lateral and right-lateral poles, plus the tumor centre. According to histology, viable tumor cells made up more than 80% of every tumor sample. Pieces of fresh tumor and adjacent tissue were cut in half, with one half kept in RNAlater at -80 degrees C and the other half sent for histology. This clonotype was recorded at least ten times. Its antigen remains undetermined. Within one base of it there is no much larger clone, and no base qualities were kept.

The rearranged segments are TRBV30 and TRBJ2-1; 9 of the junction bases match TRBD2. The sequencing input was liver tumor tissue from sampling region 2. What this sample's cell subset or site label stands for: tumor region T2, inferior pole. This TCR derives from a man aged 35 to 55 with primary liver carcinoma and hepatitis B virus infection. The sequenced DNA: TGTGCCTGGAGTGGGGCTAGCGGGGTCCGGGGACAGTTCTTC. Its protein is CAWSGASGVRGQFF.